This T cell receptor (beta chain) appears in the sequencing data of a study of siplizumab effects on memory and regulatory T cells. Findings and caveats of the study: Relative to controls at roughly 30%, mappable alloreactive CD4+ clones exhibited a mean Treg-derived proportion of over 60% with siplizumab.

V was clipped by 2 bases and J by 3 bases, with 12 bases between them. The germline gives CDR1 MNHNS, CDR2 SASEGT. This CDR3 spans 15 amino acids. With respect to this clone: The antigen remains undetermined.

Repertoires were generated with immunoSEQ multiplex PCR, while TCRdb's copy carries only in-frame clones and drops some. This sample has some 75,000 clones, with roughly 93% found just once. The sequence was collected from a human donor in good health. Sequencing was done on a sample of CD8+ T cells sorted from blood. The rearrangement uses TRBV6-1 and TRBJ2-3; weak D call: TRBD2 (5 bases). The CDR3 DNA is TGTGCCAGCAGTGAACCCGCTAGCAGTACAGATACGCAGTATTTT. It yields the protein CASSEPASSTDTQYF.